This T cell receptor (beta chain) derives from a study (dated by TCRdb to the mid-2010s). In the study overall: The study tested whether tumor-infiltrating Tregs in breast cancer are recruited from blood Tregs or converted in situ from other CD4+ T cell subsets. The paper's findings and limits, for the study overall: Tumor-infiltrating Treg TCR alpha and beta sequences overlapped most with tumor naive CD4+ T cells, then with blood naive CD4+ T cells. The TCR gene usage of tumor memory CD4+ T cells clustered together with blood and lymph node memory CD4+ cells and with lymph node naive CD4+ cells. Validation in the larger cohort was restricted to a single TCR beta V-J rearrangement rather than whole repertoires.

Cells that were CD4+CD25+CD127-/low were the ones isolated as Tregs. Tregs, naive and memory CD4+ T cells from tumor, blood and ipsilateral draining lymph nodes of about five breast cancer patients underwent full-length TCR alpha and beta sequencing. Tumor tissue and lymph nodes obtained from ipsilateral axillary dissection were perfused with PBS, minced and then digested with collagenase I and hyaluronidase. Sorted cell populations were confirmed by FACS to exceed 90% purity. Many counts were recorded for this clonotype. It has no known antigen specificity. Base qualities are missing; no much larger clone stands one base away. Full-length TCR variable regions were amplified by 5' RACE PCR with constant-region reverse primers, and semi-nested PCR with Nested Universal Primer A was subsequently performed. Using the ReliaPrep RNA Cell Miniprep System, total RNA was extracted, and the SMARTer RACE 5'/3' Kit was then used to reverse transcribe the RNA into 5'RACE-ready cDNA. Multiplex adaptors were used to barcode the full-length TCR alpha and beta libraries, which were then sequenced on an Illumina MiSeq. In the paper's pipeline: Sequencing data were pooled across the five patients for each of nine subset-tissue groups and compared by unsupervised clustering of TCR gene usage. The Morisita-Horn index, with shared sequences weighted by their contribution to each repertoire, was used to calculate repertoire similarity. Using fastp trimming at Q25 and MiXCR clonotype assembly, TCRdb reanalyzed the public sequencing data and kept in-frame beta chains. Identical CDR3 protein sequences are pooled into one entry, listed with their most common genes and DNA. None of the V and J calls come from the authors' own analysis; TCRdb made them. This sample lists approximately 58,000 distinct CDR3 sequences; roughly 25% were detected once. The top ten clones comprise 2.2% of the sample.

From cysteine to phenylalanine, the CDR3 is 16 amino acids long. Only CDR3 DNA remains: 48 bases, in frame from the first base. After removal of 4 bases from V and 6 bases from J, the junction retains 9 bases not matched to a gene. CDR1 and CDR2 were assigned from the germline V gene as SGHRS and YFSETQ. The chain is encoded by TRBV5-1 joined to TRBJ2-1, and TRBD2 aligns with 11 junction nucleotides. Sequencing used tumor-infiltrating Tregs sorted from the breast tumor. The source is a female donor with breast cancer. The DNA sequence is TGCGCCAGCAGCCCGCCAGTAGCGGGGGGGCGCAATGAGCAGTTCTTC. It is translated as CASSPPVAGGRNEQFF. Joined to the reference TRBV5-1 and TRBJ2-1 proteins, this CDR3 gives the full variable domain: KAGVTQTPRYLIKTRGQQVTLSCSPISGHRSVSWYQQTPGQGLQFLFEYFSETQRNKGNFPGRFSGRQFSNSRSEMNVSTLELGDSALYLCASSPPVAGGRNEQFFGPGTRLTVL.